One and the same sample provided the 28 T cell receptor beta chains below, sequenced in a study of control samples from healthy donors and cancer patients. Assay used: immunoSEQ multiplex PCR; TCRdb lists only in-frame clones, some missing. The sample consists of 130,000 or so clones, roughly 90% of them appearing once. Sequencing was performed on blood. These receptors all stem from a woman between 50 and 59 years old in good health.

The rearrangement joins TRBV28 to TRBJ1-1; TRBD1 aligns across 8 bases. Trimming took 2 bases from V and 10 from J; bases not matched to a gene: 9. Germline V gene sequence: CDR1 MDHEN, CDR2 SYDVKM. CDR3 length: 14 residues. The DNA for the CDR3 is TGTGCCAGCAGTTTAGCCGGGACAGGAAAAAGAGCTTTCTTT. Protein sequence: CASSLAGTGKRAFF.

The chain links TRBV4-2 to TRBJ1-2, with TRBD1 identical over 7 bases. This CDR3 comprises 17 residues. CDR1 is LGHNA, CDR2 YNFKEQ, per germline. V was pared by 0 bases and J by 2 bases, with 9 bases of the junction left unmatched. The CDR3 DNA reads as TGTGCCAGCAGCCAAGAAATTCTAGGGGGCTCCAACTATGGCTACACCTTC. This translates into CASSQEILGGSNYGYTF.

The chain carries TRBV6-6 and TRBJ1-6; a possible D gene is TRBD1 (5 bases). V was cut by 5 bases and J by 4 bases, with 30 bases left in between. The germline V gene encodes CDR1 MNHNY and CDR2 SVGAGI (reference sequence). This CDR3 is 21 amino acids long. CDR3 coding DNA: TGTGCCAGCAGTCGACGAAGAGACGGACATCTAGGTGGGGGTTATAATTCACCCCTCCACTTT. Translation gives CASSRRRDGHLGGGYNSPLHF.

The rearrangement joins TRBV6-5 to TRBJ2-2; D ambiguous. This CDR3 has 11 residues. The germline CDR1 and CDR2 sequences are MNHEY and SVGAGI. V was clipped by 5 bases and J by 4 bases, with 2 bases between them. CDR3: CASSLTGELFF. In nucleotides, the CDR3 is TGTGCCAGCAGTCTCACCGGGGAGCTGTTTTTT.

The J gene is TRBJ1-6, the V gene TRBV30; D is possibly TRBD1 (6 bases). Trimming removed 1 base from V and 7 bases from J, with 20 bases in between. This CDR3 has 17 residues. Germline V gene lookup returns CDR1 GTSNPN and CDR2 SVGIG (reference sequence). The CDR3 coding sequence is TGTGCCTGGAGTGGGGGGGGGCAATCAGGGCTGAATTCACCCCTCCACTTT. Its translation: CAWSGGGQSGLNSPLHF. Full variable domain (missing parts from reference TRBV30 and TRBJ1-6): SQTIHQWPATLVQPVGSPLSLECTVEGTSNPNLYWYRQAAGRGLQLLFYSVGIGQISSEVPQNLSASRPQDRQFILSSKKLLLSDSGFYLCAWSGGGQSGLNSPLHFGNGTRLTVT.

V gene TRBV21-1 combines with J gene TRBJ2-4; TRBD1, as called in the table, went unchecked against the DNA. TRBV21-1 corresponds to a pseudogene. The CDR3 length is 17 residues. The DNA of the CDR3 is TGTGCCAGCAGCGCCCTTACATCGGGCAGGGGAAAAAACATTCAGTACTTC. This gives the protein CASSALTSGRGKNIQYF.

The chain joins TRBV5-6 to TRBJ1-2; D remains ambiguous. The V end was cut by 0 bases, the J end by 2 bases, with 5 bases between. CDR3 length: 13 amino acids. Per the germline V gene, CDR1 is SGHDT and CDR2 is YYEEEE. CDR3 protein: CASSLVDNYGYTF. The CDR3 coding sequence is TGTGCCAGCAGCTTGGTGGACAACTATGGCTACACCTTC.

Here the CDR3 DNA reads TGTGCCAGCAGACTGGGGAGCACAGATACGCAGTATTTT. This codes for CASRLGSTDTQYF. This sequence joins TRBV5-4 and TRBJ2-3; D is uncertain. The germline CDR1 and CDR2 sequences are SGHNT and YYREEE (reference sequence). The CDR3 runs 13 residues. Trimming pared 5 bases from V and 0 bases from J, leaving 7 bases between.

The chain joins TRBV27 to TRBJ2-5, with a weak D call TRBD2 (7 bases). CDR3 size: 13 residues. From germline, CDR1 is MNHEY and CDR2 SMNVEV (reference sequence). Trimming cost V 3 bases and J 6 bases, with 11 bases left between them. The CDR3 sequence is CASSFGGQKTQYF. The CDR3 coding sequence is TGTGCCAGCAGTTTCGGGGGGCAAAAGACCCAGTACTTC.

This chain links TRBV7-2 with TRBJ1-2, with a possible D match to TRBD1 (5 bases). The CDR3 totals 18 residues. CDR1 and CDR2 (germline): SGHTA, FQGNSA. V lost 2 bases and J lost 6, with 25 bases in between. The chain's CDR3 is CASSLLVDGAPRANGYTF. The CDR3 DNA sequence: TGTGCCAGCAGCTTACTGGTGGACGGGGCTCCTCGGGCAAATGGCTACACCTTC.

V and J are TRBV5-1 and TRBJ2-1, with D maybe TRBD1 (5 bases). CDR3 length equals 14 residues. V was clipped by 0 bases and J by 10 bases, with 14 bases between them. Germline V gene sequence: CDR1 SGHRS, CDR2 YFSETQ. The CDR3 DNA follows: TGCGCCAGCAGCTTGGGGGGCGGAGAGAGGGAGCAGTTCTTC. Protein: CASSLGGGEREQFF.

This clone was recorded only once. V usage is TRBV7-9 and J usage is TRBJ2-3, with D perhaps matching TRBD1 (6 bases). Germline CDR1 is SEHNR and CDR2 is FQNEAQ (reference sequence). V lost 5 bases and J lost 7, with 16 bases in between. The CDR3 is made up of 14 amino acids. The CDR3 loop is CASSPGTPTNTQYF. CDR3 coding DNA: TGTGCCAGCAGCCCCGGGACACCGACGAATACGCAGTATTTT.

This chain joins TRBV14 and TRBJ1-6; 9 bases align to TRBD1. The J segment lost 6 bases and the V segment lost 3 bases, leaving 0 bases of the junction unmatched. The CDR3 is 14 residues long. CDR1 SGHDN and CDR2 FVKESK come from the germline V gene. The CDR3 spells CASSQTGGNSPLHF. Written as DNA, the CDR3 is TGTGCCAGCAGCCAGACAGGGGGTAATTCACCCCTCCACTTT.

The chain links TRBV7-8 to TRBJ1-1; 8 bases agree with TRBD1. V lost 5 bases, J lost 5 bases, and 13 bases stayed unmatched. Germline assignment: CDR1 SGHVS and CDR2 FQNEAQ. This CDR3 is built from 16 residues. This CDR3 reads CASSPGPRGLWTEAFF. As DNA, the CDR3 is TGTGCCAGCAGCCCCGGCCCCAGGGGGCTGTGGACTGAAGCTTTCTTT.

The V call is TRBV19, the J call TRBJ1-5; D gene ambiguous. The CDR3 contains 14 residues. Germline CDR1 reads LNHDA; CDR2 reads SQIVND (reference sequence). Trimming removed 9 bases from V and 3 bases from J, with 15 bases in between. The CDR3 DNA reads TGTGCCAGCAAGACCGGACCAAACAATCAGCCCCAGCATTTT. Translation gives CASKTGPNNQPQHF. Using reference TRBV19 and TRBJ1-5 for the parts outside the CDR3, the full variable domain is DGGITQSPKYLFRKEGQNVTLSCEQNLNHDAMYWYRQDPGQGLRLIYYSQIVNDFQKGDIAEGYSVSREKKESFPLTVTSAQKNPTAFYLCASKTGPNNQPQHFGDGTRLSIL.

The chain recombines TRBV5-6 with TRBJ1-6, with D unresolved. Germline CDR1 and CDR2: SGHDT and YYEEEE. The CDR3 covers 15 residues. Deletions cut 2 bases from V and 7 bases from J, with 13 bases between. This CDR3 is CASSLGLTRNSPLHF. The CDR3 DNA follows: TGTGCCAGCAGCTTAGGACTAACACGGAATTCACCCCTCCACTTT.

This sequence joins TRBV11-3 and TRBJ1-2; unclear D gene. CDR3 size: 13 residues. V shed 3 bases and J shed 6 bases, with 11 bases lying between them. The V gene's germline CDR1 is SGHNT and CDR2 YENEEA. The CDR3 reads CASSFAKGDGYTF. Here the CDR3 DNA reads TGTGCCAGCAGCTTTGCAAAGGGTGATGGCTACACCTTC.

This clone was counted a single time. For the CDR3, the DNA is TGTGCCAGCAGTGAGGCCGGGAAAAACTATGGCTACACCTTC. Translated: CASSEAGKNYGYTF. This chain connects TRBV6-1 to TRBJ1-2; D unclear. CDR3 length: 14 residues. Germline CDR1 reads MNHNS; CDR2 reads SASEGT. V was cut by 3 bases and J by 2 bases, with 10 bases left in between.

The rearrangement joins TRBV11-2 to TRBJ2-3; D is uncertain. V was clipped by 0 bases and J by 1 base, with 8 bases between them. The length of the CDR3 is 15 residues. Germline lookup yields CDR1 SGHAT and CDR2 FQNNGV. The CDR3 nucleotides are TGTGCCAGCAGCTTAGATCTCGGTGGCACAGATACGCAGTATTTT. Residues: CASSLDLGGTDTQYF.

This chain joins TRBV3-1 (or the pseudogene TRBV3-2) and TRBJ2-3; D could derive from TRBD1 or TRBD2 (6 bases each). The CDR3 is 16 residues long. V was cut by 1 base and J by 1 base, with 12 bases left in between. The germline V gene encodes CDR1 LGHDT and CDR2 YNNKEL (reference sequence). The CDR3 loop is CASSQGGGRGTDTQYF. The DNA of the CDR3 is TGTGCCAGCAGCCAAGGTGGGGGGCGCGGCACAGATACGCAGTATTTT.

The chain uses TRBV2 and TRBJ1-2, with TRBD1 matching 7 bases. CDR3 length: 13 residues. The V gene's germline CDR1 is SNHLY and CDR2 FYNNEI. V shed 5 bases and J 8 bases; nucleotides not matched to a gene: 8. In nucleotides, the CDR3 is TGTGCCAGCAGTAAACAGACAGGGAACGGCTACACCTTC. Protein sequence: CASSKQTGNGYTF.

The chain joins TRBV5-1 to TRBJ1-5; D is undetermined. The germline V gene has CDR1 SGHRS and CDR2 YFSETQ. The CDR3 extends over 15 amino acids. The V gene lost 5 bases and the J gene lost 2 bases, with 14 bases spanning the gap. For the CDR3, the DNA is TGCGCCAGCAGGGAACGGGCAGGCGGCAATCAGCCCCAGCATTTT. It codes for CASRERAGGNQPQHF. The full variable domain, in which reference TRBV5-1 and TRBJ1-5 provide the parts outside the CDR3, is KAGVTQTPRYLIKTRGQQVTLSCSPISGHRSVSWYQQTPGQGLQFLFEYFSETQRNKGNFPGRFSGRQFSNSRSEMNVSTLELGDSALYLCASRERAGGNQPQHFGDGTRLSIL.

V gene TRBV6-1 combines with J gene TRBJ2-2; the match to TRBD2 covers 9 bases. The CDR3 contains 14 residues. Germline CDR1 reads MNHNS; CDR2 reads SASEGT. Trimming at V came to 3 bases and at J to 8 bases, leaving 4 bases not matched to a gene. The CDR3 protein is CASSESGGPGELFF. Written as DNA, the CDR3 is TGTGCCAGCAGTGAGAGCGGGGGGCCTGGGGAGCTGTTTTTT.

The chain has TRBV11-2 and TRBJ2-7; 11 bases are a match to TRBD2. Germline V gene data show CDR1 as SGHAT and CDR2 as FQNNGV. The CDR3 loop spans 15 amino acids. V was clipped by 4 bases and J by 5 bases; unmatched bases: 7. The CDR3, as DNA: TGTGCCAGCAGCTCCGCACTAGCGGGAGTCCACGAGCAGTACTTC. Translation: CASSSALAGVHEQYF.

The CDR3 region is CASSHKRRDYQETQYF. The DNA for the CDR3 is TGTGCCAGCAGCCACAAACGCCGGGACTACCAAGAGACCCAGTACTTC. The chain joins TRBV4-2 to TRBJ2-5, with D perhaps TRBD2 (6 bases). The CDR3 covers 16 residues. Deletions cut 3 bases from V and 0 bases from J, with 14 bases between. The germline V gene encodes CDR1 LGHNA and CDR2 YNFKEQ.

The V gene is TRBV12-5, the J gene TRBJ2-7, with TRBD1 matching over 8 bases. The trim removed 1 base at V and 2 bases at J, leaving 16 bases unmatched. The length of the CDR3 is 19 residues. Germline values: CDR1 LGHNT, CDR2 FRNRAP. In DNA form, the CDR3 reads TGTGCTAGTGGTTTGGACACGACAGGGGCCGTACTCATGACCTACGAGCAGTACTTC. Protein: CASGLDTTGAVLMTYEQYF.

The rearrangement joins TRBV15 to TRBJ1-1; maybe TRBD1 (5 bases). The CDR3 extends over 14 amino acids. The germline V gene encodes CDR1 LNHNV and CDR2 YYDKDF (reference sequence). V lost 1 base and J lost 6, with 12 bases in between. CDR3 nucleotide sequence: TGTGCCACCAGCAGAGCACTACAGGCCCCTGAAGCTTTCTTT. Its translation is CATSRALQAPEAFF.

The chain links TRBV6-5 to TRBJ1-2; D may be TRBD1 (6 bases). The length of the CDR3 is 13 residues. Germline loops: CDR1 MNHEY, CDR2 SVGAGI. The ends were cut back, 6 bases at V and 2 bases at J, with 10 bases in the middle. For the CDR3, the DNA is TGTGCCAGCAGACGAGGACAGAACTATGGCTACACCTTC. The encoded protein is CASRRGQNYGYTF.